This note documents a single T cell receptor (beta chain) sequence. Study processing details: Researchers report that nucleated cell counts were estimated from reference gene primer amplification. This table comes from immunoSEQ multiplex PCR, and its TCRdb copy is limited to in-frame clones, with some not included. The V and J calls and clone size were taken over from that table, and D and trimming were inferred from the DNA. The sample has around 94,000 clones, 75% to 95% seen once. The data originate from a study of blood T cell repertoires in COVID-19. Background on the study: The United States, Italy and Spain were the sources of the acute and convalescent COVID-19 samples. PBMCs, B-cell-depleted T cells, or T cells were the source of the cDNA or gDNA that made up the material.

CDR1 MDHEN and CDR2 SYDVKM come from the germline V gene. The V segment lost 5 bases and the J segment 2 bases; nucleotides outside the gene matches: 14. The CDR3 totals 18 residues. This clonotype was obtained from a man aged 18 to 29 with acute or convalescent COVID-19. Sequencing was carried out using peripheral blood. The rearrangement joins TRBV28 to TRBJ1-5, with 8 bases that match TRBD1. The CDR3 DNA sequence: TGTGCCAGCAGTGCACGGACAGGGAGGATTGACGGCAATCAGCCCCAGCATTTT. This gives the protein CASSARTGRIDGNQPQHF.